Shown below are 25 T cell receptor beta chains from a single sample sequenced in a study of T cells after yellow fever vaccination. TCRdb independently ran MiXCR on the 5' RACE reads; one entry per CDR3 protein. The sample has 300,000 to 400,000 distinct CDR3 sequences, 3% to 4.5% seen once; the top ten hold roughly 26%. This material consisted of PBMCs, taken 5 days after the yellow fever booster vaccination. These receptors were obtained from a man aged 18-30 years who received the YFV17D yellow fever vaccine.

This clonotype was seen many times. The V and J genes are TRBV5-1 and TRBJ1-1; D is unresolved. Germline-derived CDR1 and CDR2 are SGHRS and YFSETQ. This CDR3 is 12 amino acids long. With 0 bases removed from V and 7 bases from J, the gap between germline ends came to 7 bases. CDR3 sequence (DNA): TGCGCCAGCAGCTTGGATCTGGGTGAAGCTTTCTTT. Protein: CASSLDLGEAFF. Variable domain in full (rest from reference TRBV5-1 and TRBJ1-1): KAGVTQTPRYLIKTRGQQVTLSCSPISGHRSVSWYQQTPGQGLQFLFEYFSETQRNKGNFPGRFSGRQFSNSRSEMNVSTLELGDSALYLCASSLDLGEAFFGQGTRLTVV.

The V gene is TRBV5-1, the J gene TRBJ1-4; D might be TRBD1 (6 bases). Trimming shortened V by 0 bases and J by 0 bases, and 12 bases separated the two germline ends. Per germline, CDR1 SGHRS and CDR2 YFSETQ. This CDR3 region has 17 residues. CDR3 nucleotide sequence: TGCGCCAGCAGCTTGGCAGGGGTCGCCGCAACTAATGAAAAACTGTTTTTT. Its protein product is CASSLAGVAATNEKLFF.

Ten or more counts support this clonotype. The rearrangement links TRBV7-2 to TRBJ2-7; TRBD1 agrees at 10 bases. The CDR3 covers 15 residues. Germline V gives CDR1 SGHTA, CDR2 FQGNSA. Trimming removed 3 bases from V and 6 bases from J; junction bases left unmatched: 8. The CDR3 reads CASSFAVTGGREQYF. The CDR3 DNA is TGTGCCAGCAGCTTTGCCGTGACAGGGGGCCGCGAGCAGTACTTC.

This clonotype was picked up many times. CDR3 DNA: TGTGCCAGCAGTTTAGCAGGGGCAAGAACCTACGAGCAGTACTTC. This codes for CASSLAGARTYEQYF. V gene TRBV12-3 or TRBV12-4 combines with J gene TRBJ2-7, with D possibly being TRBD1 (5 bases). CDR3 size: 15 residues. V dropped 0 bases and J dropped 2 bases, with 11 bases sitting between them.

The rearrangement uses TRBV19 and TRBJ2-6; 7 bases line up with TRBD2. The CDR3 extends over 17 amino acids. The ends lost 10 bases at V and 0 bases at J; junction bases unmatched: 12. The V gene's germline CDR1 is LNHDA and CDR2 SQIVND (reference sequence). CDR3 DNA: TGTGCCACCTCCCTGGGAGGGCCCAGCTCTGGGGCCAACGTCCTGACTTTC. Amino acids: CATSLGGPSSGANVLTF.

This clonotype has a handful of counts. The V and J genes are TRBV7-9 and TRBJ2-3; D remains ambiguous. Trimming shortened V by 3 bases and J by 3 bases, and 13 bases separated the two germline ends. The germline CDR1 and CDR2 sequences are SEHNR and FQNEAQ (reference sequence). This CDR3 has 15 residues. As DNA, the CDR3 is TGTGCCAGCAGCTTGAGGCGTACAGAAACAGATACGCAGTATTTT. Encoded protein: CASSLRRTETDTQYF.

This clonotype was seen a handful of times. V gene TRBV12-3 or TRBV12-4 combines with J gene TRBJ1-6; 9 bases are shared with TRBD1. The CDR3 runs 17 residues. The trim removed 4 bases at V and 4 bases at J, leaving 8 bases unmatched. The chain's CDR3 is CASSSRDRVFYNSPLHF. The CDR3 DNA sequence: TGTGCCAGCAGTTCACGGGACAGGGTGTTTTATAATTCACCCCTCCACTTT.

The chain couples TRBV24-1 to TRBJ2-3; 8 positions agree with TRBD1. The junction had 20 bases not matched to a gene; V was cut back by 0 bases and J by 4 bases. In germline, CDR1 is KGHDR, CDR2 SFDVKD. CDR3 length: 21 amino acids. The CDR3 nucleotides are TGTGCCACCAGTGATTTGACAACTCCCAACCCCGGACAGGGAGTACCAGATACGCAGTATTTT. This gives the protein CATSDLTTPNPGQGVPDTQYF.

The chain links TRBV5-6 to TRBJ2-1, with 11 bases identical to TRBD2. There are 18 residues in the CDR3. Germline-derived CDR1 and CDR2 are SGHDT and YYEEEE. J was trimmed by 0 bases and V by 2 bases; bases with no gene match: 7. CDR3 loop: CASSLISGGVSSYNEQFF. In DNA, the CDR3 is TGTGCCAGCAGCTTAATTAGCGGGGGGGTTAGCTCCTACAATGAGCAGTTCTTC.

The sample holds many counts of this clonotype. The chain couples TRBV20-1 to TRBJ2-5; the D gene could be TRBD1 or TRBD2 (5 bases each). V was pared by 6 bases and J by 5 bases, with 13 bases between. In germline, CDR1 is DFQATT, CDR2 SNEGSKA (reference sequence). CDR3 length equals 12 residues. The CDR3 sequence: CSAQRDRETQYF. CDR3 nucleotides: TGCAGTGCCCAGAGGGACCGCGAGACCCAGTACTTC.

This chain links TRBV5-1 with TRBJ2-3, with 10 positions matching TRBD2. The CDR3 is 16 residues long. The germline gives CDR1 SGHRS, CDR2 YFSETQ. Trimming at V came to 3 bases and at J to 0 bases, leaving 4 bases not matched to a gene. CDR3 DNA: TGCGCCAGCAGCTCCATTAGCGGGGGGAGCACAGATACGCAGTATTTT. It yields the protein CASSSISGGSTDTQYF.

This clonotype was seen ten or more times. The chain joins TRBV20-1 to TRBJ2-4; D is undetermined. CDR3 length: 14 amino acids. Trimming pared 0 bases from V and 7 bases from J, leaving 13 bases between. Looked up from germline, CDR1 is DFQATT and CDR2 is SNEGSKA (reference sequence). CDR3 residues: CSARDGVVVNIQYF. CDR3 sequence (DNA): TGCAGTGCTAGAGATGGGGTAGTTGTTAACATTCAGTACTTC.

The table lists this clonotype with many counts. The chain is built from TRBV5-6 and TRBJ2-5; D might be TRBD1 (5 bases). CDR3 length equals 13 residues. Germline CDR1 SGHDT, CDR2 YYEEEE. V lost 3 bases and J lost 4, with 10 bases in between. CDR3 nucleotides: TGTGCCAGCAGCTCGTCCCAGGGAGAGACCCAGTACTTC. Amino acid sequence: CASSSSQGETQYF.

J is TRBJ2-7 and V is TRBV30; 7 bases fit TRBD2. The CDR3 length is 16 residues. Per the germline V gene, CDR1 is GTSNPN and CDR2 is SVGIG (reference sequence). V lost 8 bases, J lost 0 bases, and 16 bases stayed unmatched. The CDR3 DNA reads as TGTGCCCCACCCATAACTGGGGGGGGGGGCTCCTACGAGCAGTACGTC. Protein: CAPPITGGGGSYEQYV.

V is TRBV29-1 and J is TRBJ2-1, with 9 bases lining up with TRBD1. In germline, CDR1 is SQVTM, CDR2 ANQGSEA. The CDR3 consists of 13 residues. J was trimmed by 4 bases and V by 4 bases; bases with no gene match: 2. CDR3 nucleotide sequence: TGCAGCGTTGCCGGGACAGGGTACAATGAGCAGTTCTTC. This gives the protein CSVAGTGYNEQFF.

The CDR3 loop reads CASRDRDRGETQYF. The CDR3 nucleotides read TGTGCCAGCAGGGACCGGGACAGGGGAGAGACCCAGTACTTC. The chain uses TRBV11-2 and TRBJ2-5; 10 nucleotides match TRBD1. In germline, CDR1 is SGHAT, CDR2 FQNNGV. Trimming at V came to 6 bases and at J to 4 bases, leaving 5 bases not matched to a gene. The CDR3 is made up of 14 amino acids.

This clonotype was counted only a few times. The CDR3 region has the DNA TGTGCCAGCAGGGAGGAACGGGGTAGCAATCAGCCCCAGCATTTT. Protein: CASREERGSNQPQHF. The chain couples TRBV12-3 or TRBV12-4 to TRBJ1-5; D is unclear. The CDR3 totals 15 residues. V was trimmed by 6 bases and J by 0 bases, leaving 12 bases between them.

About this clonotype: This could be a read error, since a much larger clone is one nucleotide away. This chain uses TRBV5-1 with TRBJ2-5; D is possibly TRBD2 (6 bases). The CDR3 is 14 amino acids. Trimming stripped 5 bases from V and 3 bases from J, with 14 bases between. The V gene's germline CDR1 is SGHRS and CDR2 YFSETQ. The CDR3 region has the DNA TGCGCCAGCAGAACTACCGGGAGTAAAGAGACCCAGTACTTC. Protein sequence: CASRTTGSKETQYF.

This clonotype has a handful of counts. This chain uses TRBV10-3 with TRBJ1-2; D is undetermined. CDR1 is ENHRY and CDR2 is SYGVKD in the germline V gene. V dropped 1 base and J dropped 2 bases, with 17 bases sitting between them. CDR3 length: 17 residues. CDR3 in amino acids: CAISELRTSEINYGYTF. For the CDR3, the DNA is TGTGCCATCAGTGAGTTGAGGACGAGCGAGATAAACTATGGCTACACCTTC.

This clonotype was observed a few times. The chain links TRBV27 to TRBJ1-2; no reliable D call. Between the trimmed V and J ends, which lost 5 bases and 3 bases, there was a span of 10 bases. The CDR3 is 13 amino acids. From germline, CDR1 is MNHEY and CDR2 SMNVEV (reference sequence). This CDR3 reads CASSNGRYYGYTF. DNA of the CDR3: TGTGCCAGCAGTAATGGACGGTACTATGGCTACACCTTC.

Only a few counts were recorded for this clonotype. The chain couples TRBV12-3 or TRBV12-4 to TRBJ2-2, with D maybe TRBD1 (6 bases). Trimming removed 3 bases at V and 4 bases at J, with 12 bases between. CDR3 length: 15 residues. The CDR3, as DNA: TGTGCCAGCAGTTTGTCAGGGGCCAGCACCGGGGAGCTGTTTTTT. Residues: CASSLSGASTGELFF.

This clonotype came up a few times. The chain uses TRBV5-1 and TRBJ2-7; a possible D gene is TRBD2 (6 bases). The V gene's germline CDR1 is SGHRS and CDR2 YFSETQ. The V gene lost 3 bases and the J gene lost 0 bases, with 13 bases spanning the gap. This CDR3 has 15 amino acids. CDR3 sequence: CASSSRRGTSYEQYF. Here the CDR3 DNA reads TGCGCCAGCAGCTCCCGTCGGGGGACCTCCTACGAGCAGTACTTC.

The chain uses TRBV11-1 and TRBJ1-6, with unresolved D. Germline V gives CDR1 SGHAT, CDR2 FQDESV (reference sequence). This CDR3 is 12 amino acids long. V was clipped by 3 bases and J by 10 bases, with 7 bases between them. The CDR3 region is CASSFLGSPLHF. The CDR3 DNA is TGTGCCAGCAGCTTCTTGGGATCACCCCTCCACTTT.

This clonotype was observed at least ten times. The rearrangement joins TRBV11-1 to TRBJ2-2; no reliable D call. Germline V gene sequence: CDR1 SGHAT, CDR2 FQDESV (reference sequence). The CDR3 is made up of 14 amino acids. The V end was cut by 5 bases, the J end by 4 bases, with 11 bases between. CDR3 DNA sequence: TGTGCCAGCAGCCCCCGGATAGTCACCGGGGAGCTGTTTTTT. Its protein product is CASSPRIVTGELFF.

This clonotype occurred many times. This rearrangement joins TRBV7-9 to TRBJ1-1, with D maybe TRBD1 (5 bases). Germline lookup yields CDR1 SEHNR and CDR2 FQNEAQ (reference sequence). V gave up 5 bases and J gave up 4 bases, with 17 bases separating them. The CDR3 is 15 residues long. The CDR3, as DNA: TGTGCCAGCAGCCAGAGCAAGGGGTTAGGCACTGAAGCTTTCTTT. This gives the protein CASSQSKGLGTEAFF. The entire variable domain, with the rest obtained from reference TRBV7-9 and TRBJ1-1, is as follows: DTGVSQNPRHKITKRGQNVTFRCDPISEHNRLYWYRQTLGQGPEFLTYFQNEAQLEKSRLLSDRFSAERPKGSFSTLEIQRTEQGDSAMYLCASSQSKGLGTEAFFGQGTRLTVV.